This TCR beta chain emerged from a study of Ad26.COV2.S vaccination and SARS-CoV-2 variants. Study in general: Dosing was one shot or two shots 56 days apart.

Whole-study findings and limits: Spike-specific TCR breadth ran higher among vaccine recipients than placebo recipients.

The treatment here: roughly 20 received Ad26.COV2.S at low or high dose, single or two shots; 5 received placebo; per-sample allocation not given. Collection of the samples took place on day 63 after the first injection of vaccine or placebo. Germline CDR1 is SGHTS and CDR2 is YDEGEE. The CDR3 spans 16 residues. With 5 bases removed from V and 3 bases from J, the gap between germline ends came to 20 bases. Notes on this clone: Its target is unknown.

The protocol was immunoSEQ multiplex PCR, while the TCRdb copy is restricted to in-frame clones and leaves out a portion. The sample lists around 320,000 clones; about 86% were seen once. This sequence was found in a person aged 18 to 65 who received the Ad26.COV2.S COVID-19 vaccine or a placebo. The chain joins TRBV5-8 to TRBJ1-1; no clear D gene. The material sequenced was peripheral blood, taken in a trial of Ad26.COV2.S vaccine versus placebo. CDR3 in amino acids: CASRKNPGFRDTEAFF. The CDR3 DNA follows: TGTGCCAGCAGAAAAAACCCCGGTTTTAGGGACACTGAAGCTTTCTTT.